Listed here are 6 T cell receptor beta chains from one sample, sequenced in a study of shared clonotypes between healthy human individuals (dated by TCRdb to 2020 to 2022). Library method: the immunoSEQ multiplex PCR assay. This immuneACCESS table, as held by TCRdb, lists in-frame sequences with V and J called but not all clones. Of the missing ones, under half trace to an unresolved V gene in checked studies; the others have no known cause. The sample contains about 2.4 million clones, 80% to 95% of them found a single time. The ten biggest clones cover 0.36% of the sample. Sample: naive CD4+ T cells from PBMCs. The cell subset or site label here, explained by the study, means: CD45RA+ positively selected. The receptors were sampled from a man between 18 and 29 years old in good health. Some clones in this sample may be carry-over from other donors' samples.

The V gene is TRBV4-1, the J gene TRBJ1-6; D is undetermined. This CDR3 is built from 14 residues. V was pared by 3 bases and J by 3 bases, with 6 bases between. Germline-derived CDR1 and CDR2 are MGHRA and YSYEKL. The CDR3 sequence is CASSQVNYNSPLHF. The CDR3 region has the DNA TGCGCCAGCAGCCAGGTGAACTATAATTCACCCCTCCACTTT.

J is TRBJ1-1 and V is TRBV28, with D possibly matching TRBD1 (5 bases). The CDR3 is 15 residues long. Germline V gene data show CDR1 as MDHEN and CDR2 as SYDVKM. V gave up 6 bases and J gave up 5 bases, with 19 bases separating them. The DNA of the CDR3 is TGTGCCAGCAGAGAGCCCTTGGGGGGTCGGACTGAAGCTTTCTTT. Protein sequence: CASREPLGGRTEAFF.

The rearrangement joins TRBV5-1 to TRBJ2-5; 7 bases are a match to TRBD1. The CDR3 has 14 amino acids. Germline loops: CDR1 SGHRS, CDR2 YFSETQ. Unmatched junction bases numbered 5, after V lost 4 bases and J lost 2 bases. The CDR3 loop is CASSPSGQQETQYF. For the CDR3, the DNA is TGCGCCAGCAGCCCTTCGGGACAGCAAGAGACCCAGTACTTC. Variable domain in full (rest from reference TRBV5-1 and TRBJ2-5): KAGVTQTPRYLIKTRGQQVTLSCSPISGHRSVSWYQQTPGQGLQFLFEYFSETQRNKGNFPGRFSGRQFSNSRSEMNVSTLELGDSALYLCASSPSGQQETQYFGPGTRLLVL.

The CDR3 DNA follows: TGTGCCAGCAGGTTCAGGAGGGACAATCAGCCCCAGCATTTT. Protein sequence: CASRFRRDNQPQHF. This chain links TRBV2 with TRBJ1-5; D remains unclear. This CDR3 comprises 14 residues. Trimming removed 6 bases from V and 3 bases from J, with 12 bases in between. Germline CDR1 is SNHLY and CDR2 is FYNNEI.

The gene calls are TRBV7-9 and TRBJ2-1; possible D gene TRBD2, 5 bases. This CDR3 spans 17 amino acids. Germline assignment: CDR1 SEHNR and CDR2 FQNEAQ (reference sequence). Trimming took 5 bases from V and 2 from J, leaving 19 bases between them. This CDR3 reads CASSPRLTPPTYNEQFF. The CDR3 DNA is TGTGCCAGCAGCCCCAGACTAACCCCACCCACCTACAATGAGCAGTTCTTC. Drawing the rest from reference TRBV7-9 and TRBJ2-1, the complete variable domain is DTGVSQNPRHKITKRGQNVTFRCDPISEHNRLYWYRQTLGQGPEFLTYFQNEAQLEKSRLLSDRFSAERPKGSFSTLEIQRTEQGDSAMYLCASSPRLTPPTYNEQFFGPGTRLTVL.

This chain's CDR3 is CASSQGRLGQGYTGELFF. CDR3 in DNA: TGCGCCAGCAGCCAAGGGAGGTTAGGACAGGGGTACACCGGGGAGCTGTTTTTT. This sequence joins TRBV4-1 and TRBJ2-2; 9 bases agree with TRBD1. The CDR3 extends over 18 amino acids. After removal of 1 base from V and 3 bases from J, the junction contained 9 bases not matched to a gene. The V gene's germline CDR1 is MGHRA and CDR2 YSYEKL.